This TCR beta chain was documented in a study of blood T cell repertoires in COVID-19. For the study at large: Both acute and convalescent COVID-19 samples were obtained from the United States, Italy and Spain.

Original processing methods: Cell counts per sample came from amplifying reference gene primers. Sequencing used immunoSEQ multiplex PCR; TCRdb keeps in-frame clones, though not all of them. V and J calls and clone size are given by that table; D and trimming were obtained from the DNA. This sample has 250,000 to 300,000 clones, with approximately 87% found just once. What was sequenced was peripheral blood. The TCR originated in a man aged 60 to 69 who had recovered from COVID-19.

The CDR3 nucleotides are TGCAGCGTTGAAGGCTCCCCAAGCGGGGGGGCAGATGAGCAGTTCTTC. Encoded protein: CSVEGSPSGGADEQFF. The V and J genes are TRBV29-1 and TRBJ2-1; 10 nucleotides agree with TRBD2. The CDR3 totals 16 residues. The ends lost 1 base at V and 8 bases at J; junction bases unmatched: 11. CDR1 is SQVTM, CDR2 ANQGSEA, per germline.